This is a list of T cell receptor beta chains from one sample in a study of cytomegalovirus exposure and HLA in healthy donors. Produced via immunoSEQ multiplex PCR; TCRdb's table is partial and in-frame only. The sample has some 120,000 clones; about 74% are singletons. Sequencing used PBMCs. The receptor set was obtained from a woman between 50 and 59 years old in good health and CMV-seropositive. Each CDR3 is given with its conserved first and last residue. Fields, in order: clone size, J gene, D gene, V gene, CDR3 DNA, CDR3 protein. The D gene is left open where the match is weak. Not every row has a clone size; where given, it reads once, few, many or a size class.

abundance: .; j_gene: TRBJ2-7; d_gene: TRBD1; v_gene: TRBV7-9; CDR3nt: TGTGCCAGCAGCTTAGTCCAAGGGGGCCGTTACGAGCAGTACTTC; CDR3aa: CASSLVQGGRYEQYF
abundance: .; j_gene: TRBJ1-4; d_gene: .; v_gene: TRBV19; CDR3nt: TGTGCCAGTACTCGGATCGGGGAAACTAATGAAAAACTGTTTTTT; CDR3aa: CASTRIGETNEKLFF
abundance: .; j_gene: TRBJ2-2; d_gene: .; v_gene: TRBV5-1; CDR3nt: TGCGCCAGCAGCGTAACTAGGAACACCGGGGAGCTGTTTTTT; CDR3aa: CASSVTRNTGELFF
abundance: .; j_gene: TRBJ1-4; d_gene: .; v_gene: TRBV28; CDR3nt: TGTGCCACCCAGGAGGCGGTGGGCGGGGCTGAAAAACTGTTTTTT; CDR3aa: CATQEAVGGAEKLFF
abundance: .; j_gene: TRBJ2-5; d_gene: .; v_gene: TRBV5-1; CDR3nt: TGCGCCAGCAGCTATGGACAAGGGGGGACCCAGTACTTC; CDR3aa: CASSYGQGGTQYF
abundance: .; j_gene: TRBJ1-2; d_gene: TRBD1; v_gene: TRBV28; CDR3nt: TGTGCCAGCAGTCGCCGGGACAGGGCCGGTGGCTACACCTTC; CDR3aa: CASSRRDRAGGYTF
abundance: .; j_gene: TRBJ2-4; d_gene: .; v_gene: TRBV7-9; CDR3nt: TGTGCCAGCAGCCCCGTCGGGGATTTTCTCCCGTACTTC; CDR3aa: CASSPVGDFLPYF
abundance: .; j_gene: TRBJ2-7; d_gene: TRBD2; v_gene: TRBV11-3; CDR3nt: TGTGCCAGCAGCTATAGCGGGGGACCCTACGAGCAGTACTTC; CDR3aa: CASSYSGGPYEQYF
abundance: .; j_gene: TRBJ2-7; d_gene: TRBD1; v_gene: TRBV5-6; CDR3nt: TGTGCCAACAGCTATACCGGGACAGGGGCCTACGAGCAGTACTTC; CDR3aa: CANSYTGTGAYEQYF
abundance: .; j_gene: TRBJ2-5; d_gene: TRBD2; v_gene: TRBV7-9; CDR3nt: TGTGCCAGCAGCTTATATGGGACTAGCGGAGAGACCCAGTACTTC; CDR3aa: CASSLYGTSGETQYF
abundance: .; j_gene: TRBJ2-5; d_gene: TRBD1; v_gene: TRBV28; CDR3nt: TGTGCCAGCAGTGCTACCGGGACAGGACAGCAAGAGACCCAGTACTTC; CDR3aa: CASSATGTGQQETQYF
abundance: .; j_gene: TRBJ2-5; d_gene: .; v_gene: TRBV6-6; CDR3nt: TGTGCCAGCAGTCCACGGGGTTCCGGAGAGACCCAGTACTTC; CDR3aa: CASSPRGSGETQYF
abundance: few; j_gene: TRBJ1-5; d_gene: .; v_gene: TRBV6-1; CDR3nt: TGTGCCAGCAGCCAAGGGGAGGGGGGAGGCCAGCCCCAGCATTTT; CDR3aa: CASSQGEGGGQPQHF
abundance: .; j_gene: TRBJ2-1; d_gene: TRBD2; v_gene: TRBV10-3; CDR3nt: TGTGCCATCAGTGAGTCCCGACTAGCGGGGGGGCATGAGCAGTTCTTC; CDR3aa: CAISESRLAGGHEQFF
abundance: .; j_gene: TRBJ2-2; d_gene: TRBD2; v_gene: TRBV10-1; CDR3nt: TGCGCCAGCTCCCGGGGGCGGGGGGTCACCGGGGAGCTGTTTTTT; CDR3aa: CASSRGRGVTGELFF
abundance: .; j_gene: TRBJ2-1; d_gene: TRBD2; v_gene: TRBV15; CDR3nt: TGTGCCACCAGCAGGGATATTAGCGGGGGGGCCCGGTACAATGAGCAGTTCTTC; CDR3aa: CATSRDISGGARYNEQFF
abundance: .; j_gene: TRBJ2-7; d_gene: .; v_gene: TRBV5-4; CDR3nt: TGTGCCAGCAGCTTTTTGGGAGACTCCTACGAGCAGTACTTC; CDR3aa: CASSFLGDSYEQYF
abundance: .; j_gene: TRBJ1-1; d_gene: TRBD1; v_gene: TRBV2; CDR3nt: TGTGCCAGCAGTCGAATCCTAGGGGGCGCGGGCCCGGCTTTCTTT; CDR3aa: CASSRILGGAGPAFF
abundance: .; j_gene: TRBJ2-2; d_gene: .; v_gene: TRBV7-8; CDR3nt: TGTGCCAGCAGCTTAGGATATACGGCGAACACCGGGGAGCTGTTTTTT; CDR3aa: CASSLGYTANTGELFF
abundance: .; j_gene: TRBJ2-7; d_gene: TRBD1; v_gene: TRBV25-1; CDR3nt: TGTGCCAGCAGCTCTAAACCCGGGACAGGGAACTACGAGCAGTACTTC; CDR3aa: CASSSKPGTGNYEQYF
abundance: .; j_gene: TRBJ2-3; d_gene: TRBD2; v_gene: TRBV4-1; CDR3nt: TGCGCCAGCAGCCAGGCGGGGACTAGCGGTTCCTCCGTGGGAAGGGATACGCAGTATTTT; CDR3aa: CASSQAGTSGSSVGRDTQYF
abundance: .; j_gene: TRBJ2-2; d_gene: .; v_gene: TRBV27; CDR3nt: TGTGCCAGCACCAGATTTACGACCGGGGAGCTGTTTTTT; CDR3aa: CASTRFTTGELFF
abundance: .; j_gene: TRBJ2-3; d_gene: TRBD1; v_gene: TRBV29-1; CDR3nt: TGCAGCGTGAGGGACAGCTTCACAGATACGCAGTATTTT; CDR3aa: CSVRDSFTDTQYF
abundance: few; j_gene: TRBJ2-5; d_gene: .; v_gene: TRBV9; CDR3nt: TGTGCCAGCAGCGTAGCAGGGGTTGGGTGGGGAAAAGAGACCCAGTACTTC; CDR3aa: CASSVAGVGWGKETQYF
abundance: medium-sized; j_gene: TRBJ2-2; d_gene: .; v_gene: TRBV6-1; CDR3nt: TGTGCCAGCCAAAGCCCGGAGACCGGGGAGCTGTTTTTT; CDR3aa: CASQSPETGELFF
abundance: .; j_gene: TRBJ2-2; d_gene: .; v_gene: TRBV9; CDR3nt: TGTGCCAGCAGCGTAGAGGAGCTGGGATGGGGAGGGGGGGACGGCGGGGAGCTGTTTTTT; CDR3aa: CASSVEELGWGGGDGGELFF
abundance: .; j_gene: TRBJ1-6; d_gene: TRBD1; v_gene: TRBV4-2; CDR3nt: TGTGCCAGCAGCCGGGACGACAGGGGGCTGAATTCACCCCTCCACTTT; CDR3aa: CASSRDDRGLNSPLHF
abundance: .; j_gene: TRBJ2-5; d_gene: TRBD1; v_gene: TRBV5-1; CDR3nt: TGCGCCAGCAGCTCCGGACAGGTGGGACGGCAAGAGACCCAGTACTTC; CDR3aa: CASSSGQVGRQETQYF
abundance: .; j_gene: TRBJ2-1; d_gene: .; v_gene: TRBV5-6; CDR3nt: TGTGCCAGCAGCTTGGATGGAGGAAGGAGGGTGAATGAGCAGTTCTTC; CDR3aa: CASSLDGGRRVNEQFF
abundance: once; j_gene: TRBJ1-2; d_gene: .; v_gene: TRBV27; CDR3nt: TGTGCCAGCGGGTCATCCAGGGAGGGTAGCTATGGCTACACCTTC; CDR3aa: CASGSSREGSYGYTF
abundance: .; j_gene: TRBJ1-2; d_gene: TRBD1; v_gene: TRBV5-8; CDR3nt: TGTGCCAGCAGCTTCCGACAGGGGGGGTATGGCTACACCTTC; CDR3aa: CASSFRQGGYGYTF
abundance: .; j_gene: TRBJ1-2; d_gene: TRBD1; v_gene: TRBV6-5; CDR3nt: TGTGCCAGCAGCCCATCGGACAGGGGGCTTGGCTACACCTTC; CDR3aa: CASSPSDRGLGYTF
abundance: .; j_gene: TRBJ2-5; d_gene: .; v_gene: TRBV30; CDR3nt: TGTGCCTGGAGTCCCCCGGGGTTCGGCGTCCTGGAGACCCAGTACTTC; CDR3aa: CAWSPPGFGVLETQYF
abundance: .; j_gene: TRBJ1-2; d_gene: TRBD1; v_gene: TRBV5-1; CDR3nt: TGCGCCAGCAGCTTGGGTATAGACAGGGACTATGGCTACACCTTC; CDR3aa: CASSLGIDRDYGYTF
abundance: few; j_gene: TRBJ1-2; d_gene: .; v_gene: TRBV29-1; CDR3nt: TGCAGCGTTGATGGCAGCCCGAGGCTCTATGGCTACACCTTC; CDR3aa: CSVDGSPRLYGYTF
abundance: few; j_gene: TRBJ1-1; d_gene: .; v_gene: TRBV10-1; CDR3nt: TGCGCCCCAGTGCCCCCAGTGTTAATGAACACTGAAGCTTTCTTT; CDR3aa: CAPVPPVLMNTEAFF
abundance: .; j_gene: TRBJ2-5; d_gene: TRBD2; v_gene: TRBV27; CDR3nt: TGTGCCAGCAGTTTATCACCCCCTCGTAGCGGGGGGGCCCGAGAGACCCAGTACTTC; CDR3aa: CASSLSPPRSGGARETQYF
abundance: many; j_gene: TRBJ2-7; d_gene: TRBD1; v_gene: TRBV5-6; CDR3nt: TGTGCCAGCAGCTCCTGGACAGGCCTTCCCTACGAGCAGTACTTC; CDR3aa: CASSSWTGLPYEQYF
abundance: .; j_gene: TRBJ1-2; d_gene: .; v_gene: TRBV9; CDR3nt: TGTGCCAGCAGCTCCCCCTTAGACAGTAACTATGGCTACACCTTC; CDR3aa: CASSSPLDSNYGYTF
abundance: once; j_gene: TRBJ2-5; d_gene: TRBD1; v_gene: TRBV13; CDR3nt: TGTGCCAGCAGCCCACGGGACAGAGAGGAGACCCAGTACTTC; CDR3aa: CASSPRDREETQYF
abundance: .; j_gene: TRBJ2-7; d_gene: TRBD2; v_gene: TRBV10-3; CDR3nt: TGTGCCATCAGTCCCGGGACTAGCAAAGACGAGCAGTACTTC; CDR3aa: CAISPGTSKDEQYF
abundance: .; j_gene: TRBJ2-3; d_gene: TRBD1; v_gene: TRBV5-1; CDR3nt: TGCGCCAGCAGCTGGGGTGACAGGGGCACAGATACGCAGTATTTT; CDR3aa: CASSWGDRGTDTQYF
abundance: .; j_gene: TRBJ2-2; d_gene: .; v_gene: TRBV7-3; CDR3nt: TGTGCCAGCAGCCCCGGACAGATCACCGGGGAGCTGTTTTTT; CDR3aa: CASSPGQITGELFF
abundance: .; j_gene: TRBJ2-2; d_gene: TRBD1; v_gene: TRBV7-6; CDR3nt: TGTGCCAGCAGTCCTAAAACAGGGGGATCTGGGGCCGGGGAGCTGTTTTTT; CDR3aa: CASSPKTGGSGAGELFF
abundance: few; j_gene: TRBJ2-7; d_gene: .; v_gene: TRBV5-1; CDR3nt: TGCGCCAGCAGCTTGGGACTGGACACCTACGAGCAGTACTTC; CDR3aa: CASSLGLDTYEQYF
abundance: .; j_gene: TRBJ1-2; d_gene: .; v_gene: TRBV5-4; CDR3nt: TGTGCCAGCAGCCCAACCGGGGGAAGGACTAACTATGGCTACACCTTC; CDR3aa: CASSPTGGRTNYGYTF
abundance: .; j_gene: TRBJ1-6; d_gene: TRBD1; v_gene: TRBV7-9; CDR3nt: TGTGCCAGCAGCTTAGGGCAGGGGGAATCACCCCTCCACTTT; CDR3aa: CASSLGQGESPLHF
abundance: once; j_gene: TRBJ2-7; d_gene: TRBD2; v_gene: TRBV10-2; CDR3nt: TGCGCCAGCACCTCGGGACTAGACCCCTACGAGCAGTACTTC; CDR3aa: CASTSGLDPYEQYF
abundance: .; j_gene: TRBJ2-3; d_gene: .; v_gene: TRBV7-9; CDR3nt: TGTGCCAGCAGCATTTGGCTAGGTTTAACAGATACGCAGTATTTT; CDR3aa: CASSIWLGLTDTQYF
abundance: .; j_gene: TRBJ2-5; d_gene: .; v_gene: TRBV7-7; CDR3nt: TGTGCCAGCAGCTCGAGGACTCAGGGGGAGACCCAGTACTTC; CDR3aa: CASSSRTQGETQYF
abundance: once; j_gene: TRBJ1-1; d_gene: .; v_gene: TRBV7-3; CDR3nt: TGTGCCAGCAGCTTATCTTTTGGAGGCACTGAAGCTTTCTTT; CDR3aa: CASSLSFGGTEAFF
abundance: .; j_gene: TRBJ2-2; d_gene: TRBD2; v_gene: TRBV6-1; CDR3nt: TGTGCCAGCAGTGCCTTAACTAGCGGGAGAAACACCGGGGAGCTGTTTTTT; CDR3aa: CASSALTSGRNTGELFF
abundance: .; j_gene: TRBJ2-1; d_gene: TRBD2; v_gene: TRBV27; CDR3nt: TGTGCCAGCAGACGGACTAGCGGGTACAATGAGCAGTTCTTC; CDR3aa: CASRRTSGYNEQFF